The source of this TCR beta chain is a study of blood T cell repertoires in COVID-19. Original handling: Researchers report that nucleated cell counts were estimated from reference gene primer amplification. Sequencing was performed with immunoSEQ multiplex PCR; in TCRdb, only in-frame clones are kept and a portion is missing. V and J calls and clone size are given by that table; D and trimming were obtained from the DNA. This table holds approximately 270,000 clones, around nine tenths found once. The V and J ends lost 3 bases and 5 bases, in that order; junction bases with no gene match: 4. Germline-derived CDR1 and CDR2 are GTSNPN and SVGIG (reference sequence). CDR3 length equals 13 residues.

This TCR derives from a man aged 18 to 30 with active or convalescent COVID-19. J is TRBJ1-5 and V is TRBV30; 7 bases match TRBD1. Material: peripheral blood. The CDR3 DNA follows: TGTGCCTGGAGCGACAGGGTGGATCAGCCCCAGCATTTT. It specifies CAWSDRVDQPQHF. Full variable domain (missing parts from reference TRBV30 and TRBJ1-5): SQTIHQWPATLVQPVGSPLSLECTVEGTSNPNLYWYRQAAGRGLQLLFYSVGIGQISSEVPQNLSASRPQDRQFILSSKKLLLSDSGFYLCAWSDRVDQPQHFGDGTRLSIL.